Sequencing of this T cell receptor (beta chain) was carried out in a study of T cell responses to AZD1222 COVID-19 vaccine. Whole-study findings and limits: Females made up more of the donors, who were largely white British, and clonal diversity may have come out too low. Vaccination with two AZD1222 doses was followed by a rise in Spike-specific TCR breadth and depth. Nearly half of spike-specific TCRs reportedly target variant regions that are unmutated in the B.1.351 and B.1.1.7 variants.

Germline V gives CDR1 GTSNPN, CDR2 SVGIG (reference sequence). The ends were cut back, 3 bases at V and 8 bases at J, with 13 bases in the middle. The CDR3 sequence is 12 residues long. The repertoire was sequenced with immunoSEQ multiplex PCR; TCRdb's copy has only in-frame clones and lacks some. Found here are more than 95,000 clones, 70% to 90% of them singletons; the top ten hold about 10%. On this clone itself: Its antigen is still unknown.

The rearrangement links TRBV30 to TRBJ1-1, with a possible D match to TRBD1 (5 bases). The sequences come from peripheral blood, collected on day 0 of AZD1222 vaccination. The sequence derives from an adult in good health. The CDR3 protein is CAWSATGGEAFF. The CDR3 region has the DNA TGTGCCTGGAGCGCCACGGGGGGAGAAGCTTTCTTT. Based on the CDR3 plus reference TRBV30 and TRBJ1-1, the full variable domain is SQTIHQWPATLVQPVGSPLSLECTVEGTSNPNLYWYRQAAGRGLQLLFYSVGIGQISSEVPQNLSASRPQDRQFILSSKKLLLSDSGFYLCAWSATGGEAFFGQGTRLTVV.